These 12 T cell receptor beta chains were all obtained from the same sample, sequenced in a study of siplizumab effects on memory and regulatory T cells. Measured with immunoSEQ multiplex PCR; TCRdb has only the in-frame clones, and not every one. The repertoire has 9,500 or so clones, around 42% of them found once; the top ten carry over 8.5%. A roughly six-day coculture at 37°C was performed with the mixed lymphocyte reaction cells. No antigen has been assigned to these receptors. The sequencing sample was made of CFSE-low (dividing) CD8+ T cells sorted from an allogeneic mixed lymphocyte reaction. These receptors originate from a human donor in good health; the cells came from an allogeneic mixed lymphocyte reaction.

This clone was seen more than once but under ten times. The CDR3 sequence: CASSLSGGAAGELFF. The CDR3 DNA reads as TGTGCCAGCAGCCTTAGCGGGGGGGCCGCGGGGGAGCTGTTTTTT. The chain uses TRBV6-1 and TRBJ2-2; TRBD2 matches at 11 bases. CDR1 and CDR2 (germline): MNHNS, SASEGT. This CDR3 comprises 15 residues. V shed 6 bases and J 8 bases; nucleotides not matched to a gene: 8.

J is TRBJ2-5 and V is TRBV27; no clear D gene. Judging by the DNA end, TRBJ2-7 fits better; the J call may be wrong. The CDR3 runs to 15 residues. Germline-derived CDR1 and CDR2 are MNHEY and SMNVEV (reference sequence). For the CDR3, the DNA is TGTGCCAGCAGCCCGACTCAGTCCTCATCCTACGAGCAGTACTTC. This gives the protein CASSPTQSSSYEQYF.

V is TRBV6-1 and J is TRBJ2-5; TRBD2 might be the D (5 bases). Near its end, the DNA agrees better with TRBJ2-7, so the J call may be wrong. The CDR3 runs to 14 residues. Germline V lookup: CDR1 MNHNS, CDR2 SASEGT. CDR3 nucleotides: TGTGCCAGCAGTGAATCCCCGACTATTTACGAGCAGTACTTC. The encoded protein is CASSESPTIYEQYF.

V is TRBV4-3 and J is TRBJ1-1, with a weak D call TRBD1 (6 bases). CDR1 and CDR2 from the germline V gene are LGHNA and YSLEER. This CDR3 comprises 14 residues. With 5 bases removed from V and 5 bases from J, the gap between germline ends came to 15 bases. The CDR3 sequence is CASSLDGGETEAFF. The CDR3 DNA reads as TGCGCCAGCAGCTTGGACGGGGGCGAGACTGAAGCTTTCTTT.

This clone is medium-sized. The chain links TRBV21-1 to TRBJ2-2; whether TRBD1, the table's D call, matches the DNA was not checked. TRBV21-1 is shown as a pseudogene. The CDR3 spans 18 residues. In DNA form, the CDR3 reads TGTGCCAGCAGCAAAGCGCTTTGCCAGGGGGTTCTGGCCGGGGAGCTGTTTTTT. It translates to CASSKALCQGVLAGELFF.

The rearrangement joins TRBV12-5 to TRBJ2-2; 8 bases align to TRBD1. In germline, CDR1 is LGHNT, CDR2 FRNRAP. V lost 7 bases to trimming and J lost 3 bases; unmatched junction nucleotides: 4. The CDR3 consists of 14 residues. CDR3 nucleotide sequence: TGTGCTAGTGTCAAGACAGGGGACACCGGGGAGCTGTTTTTT. Encoded protein: CASVKTGDTGELFF.

By share, this clone ranks as medium-sized. Other DNA sequences within the sample encode an identical CDR3. The chain has TRBV13 and TRBJ2-7, with 11 positions matching TRBD2. The germline CDR1 and CDR2 sequences are PRHDT and FYEKMQ (reference sequence). J gave up 3 bases and V 0 bases, and 1 base lay outside the gene matches. The length of the CDR3 is 15 residues. This CDR3 is CASSLGSGGGYEQYF. The CDR3 coding sequence is TGTGCCAGCAGCTTAGGTAGCGGGGGGGGCTACGAGCAGTACTTC.

In this sample, this clone is medium-sized (0.01 to 0.1%). The chain has TRBV27 and TRBJ2-7; D possibly matches TRBD1 or TRBD2 (5 bases each). Trimming left V 4 bases short and J 1 base short, with 11 bases between. This CDR3 has 14 amino acids. Germline CDR1 MNHEY, CDR2 SMNVEV (reference sequence). As DNA, the CDR3 is TGTGCCAGCAGTTGGGGGTTAGGGTCCTACGAGCAGTACTTC. It yields the protein CASSWGLGSYEQYF.

This clone was found a few times. The rearrangement links TRBV7-2 to TRBJ2-5; 12 positions agree with TRBD2. CDR3 size: 16 residues. The ends lost 4 bases at V and 3 bases at J; junction bases unmatched: 6. Germline V gene lookup returns CDR1 SGHTA and CDR2 FQGNSA. The CDR3: CASSYGGLAGKETQYF. CDR3 nucleotides: TGTGCCAGCAGCTACGGCGGACTAGCGGGGAAAGAGACCCAGTACTTC. Combining the CDR3 with reference TRBV7-2 and TRBJ2-5 gives the whole variable domain GAGVSQSPSNKVTEKGKDVELRCDPISGHTALYWYRQSLGQGLEFLIYFQGNSAPDKSGLPSDRFSAERTGGSVSTLTIQRTQQEDSAVYLCASSYGGLAGKETQYFGPGTRLLVL.

The genes are TRBV27 and TRBJ2-7; the D gene could be TRBD1 or TRBD2 (6 bases each). Germline values: CDR1 MNHEY, CDR2 SMNVEV (reference sequence). The CDR3 is made up of 17 amino acids. The V and J ends lost 4 bases and 2 bases respectively, with 21 bases between them. The CDR3 DNA is TGTGCCAGCAGTTCTCCGCCCGGGGGCGGGCGAACCTACGAGCAGTACTTC. Its translation is CASSSPPGGGRTYEQYF.

This clone turned up a few times. V and J are TRBV11-2 and TRBJ2-5; D is ambiguous. V was trimmed by 5 bases and J by 4 bases, leaving 5 bases between them. This CDR3 region has 11 residues. The germline V gene encodes CDR1 SGHAT and CDR2 FQNNGV. CDR3 loop: CASSQGETQYF. The DNA of the CDR3 is TGTGCCAGCAGCCAAGGAGAGACCCAGTACTTC. Complete variable domain (other parts from reference TRBV11-2 and TRBJ2-5): EAGVAQSPRYKIIEKRQSVAFWCNPISGHATLYWYQQILGQGPKLLIQFQNNGVVDDSQLPKDRFSAERLKGVDSTLKIQPAKLEDSAVYLCASSQGETQYFGPGTRLLVL.

As for this clone: This could be a read error, since a much larger clone is one nucleotide away. This CDR3 is also generated by other DNA sequences in the sample. As DNA, the CDR3 is TGTGCCAGCAGTATTTACAGGGGTACTGCTTATGGCTACACCTTC. Translated: CASSIYRGTAYGYTF. The chain is built from TRBV5-6 and TRBJ1-2; TRBD1 matches 7 bases. CDR3 length equals 15 residues. V shed 5 bases and J 5 bases; nucleotides not matched to a gene: 12. Germline V lookup: CDR1 SGHDT, CDR2 YYEEEE. Full variable domain (rest looked up from reference TRBV5-6 and TRBJ1-2): DAGVTQSPTHLIKTRGQQVTLRCSPKSGHDTVSWYQQALGQGPQFIFQYYEEEERQRGNFPDRFSGHQFPNYSSELNVNALLLGDSALYLCASSIYRGTAYGYTFGSGTRLTVV.